Detailed here is one T cell receptor beta chain. This table comes from immunoSEQ multiplex PCR, and its TCRdb copy is limited to in-frame clones, with some not included. The table includes about half a million clones, more than 70% detected once. This sample was included in a study of shared clonotypes between healthy human individuals. Trimming took off 2 bases at V and 1 base at J, with 11 bases between the two ends. The germline V gene encodes CDR1 SGHRS and CDR2 YFSETQ. CDR3 length: 15 amino acids. Sequencing was performed on PBMCs. This receptor was identified in a woman aged 40-49 years in good health. Some clones in this sample may be carry-over from other donors' samples. The V gene is TRBV5-1, the J gene TRBJ2-3, with TRBD2 as a possible D gene (6 bases). The CDR3 reads CASSLGGAGTDTQYF. The CDR3 DNA follows: TGCGCCAGCAGCTTAGGAGGGGCCGGCACAGATACGCAGTATTTT.